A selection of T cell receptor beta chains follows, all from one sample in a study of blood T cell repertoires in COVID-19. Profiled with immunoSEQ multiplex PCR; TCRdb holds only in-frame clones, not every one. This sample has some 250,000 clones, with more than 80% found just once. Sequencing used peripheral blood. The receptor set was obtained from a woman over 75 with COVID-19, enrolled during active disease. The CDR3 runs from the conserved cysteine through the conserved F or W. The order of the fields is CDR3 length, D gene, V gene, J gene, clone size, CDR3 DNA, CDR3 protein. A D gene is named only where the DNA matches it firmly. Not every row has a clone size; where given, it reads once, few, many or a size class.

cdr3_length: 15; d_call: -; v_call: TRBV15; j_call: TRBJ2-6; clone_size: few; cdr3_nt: TGTGCCACGTCCAGGCAGAGCTCTGGGGCCAACGTCCTGACTTTC; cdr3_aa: CATSRQSSGANVLTF
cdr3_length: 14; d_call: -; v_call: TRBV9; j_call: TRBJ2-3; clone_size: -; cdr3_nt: TGTGCCAGCAGCCCAGTGGCGGTCACAGATACGCAGTATTTT; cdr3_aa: CASSPVAVTDTQYF
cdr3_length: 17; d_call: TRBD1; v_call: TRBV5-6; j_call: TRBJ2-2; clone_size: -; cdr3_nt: TGTGCCAGCAGCTTGCCCTCGGACAGGGTTTACACCGGGGAGCTGTTTTTT; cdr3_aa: CASSLPSDRVYTGELFF
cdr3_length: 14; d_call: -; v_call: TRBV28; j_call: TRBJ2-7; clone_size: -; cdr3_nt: TGTGCCAGCAGTTCAGGGGCCTCAGCCTACGAGCAGTACTTC; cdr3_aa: CASSSGASAYEQYF
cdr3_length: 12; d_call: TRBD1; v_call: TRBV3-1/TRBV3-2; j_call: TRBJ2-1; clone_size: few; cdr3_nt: TGTGCCAGCAGCTTAAAGGGGACAGGGCCGTTCTTC; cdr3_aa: CASSLKGTGPFF
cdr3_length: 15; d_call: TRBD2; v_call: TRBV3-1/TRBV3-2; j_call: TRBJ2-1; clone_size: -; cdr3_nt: TGTGCCAGCAGCCCAGCTAGCGGGAGGAACAATGAGCAGTTCTTC; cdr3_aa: CASSPASGRNNEQFF
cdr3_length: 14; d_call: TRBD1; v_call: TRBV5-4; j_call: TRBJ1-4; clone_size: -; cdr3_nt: TGTGCCAGCCAAAAACAGGGGTCTAATGAAAAACTGTTTTTT; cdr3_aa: CASQKQGSNEKLFF
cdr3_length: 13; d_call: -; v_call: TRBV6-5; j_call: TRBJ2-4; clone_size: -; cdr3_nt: TGTGCCAGCAGCGGAGGGACCAAAAACATTCAGTACTTC; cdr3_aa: CASSGGTKNIQYF
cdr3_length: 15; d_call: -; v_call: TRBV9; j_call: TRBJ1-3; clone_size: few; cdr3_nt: TGTGCCAGCAGCTATCAGGGTAATACTGGAAACACCATATATTTT; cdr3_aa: CASSYQGNTGNTIYF
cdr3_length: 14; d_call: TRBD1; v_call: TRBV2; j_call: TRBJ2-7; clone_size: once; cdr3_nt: TGTGCCAGCAGTGGCCTCGACAGGGTCTACGAGCAGTACTTC; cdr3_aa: CASSGLDRVYEQYF
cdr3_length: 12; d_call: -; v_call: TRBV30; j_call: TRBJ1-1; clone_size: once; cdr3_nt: TGTGCCTGGACCAGGGGTAGGGGTGAAGCTTTCTTT; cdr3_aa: CAWTRGRGEAFF
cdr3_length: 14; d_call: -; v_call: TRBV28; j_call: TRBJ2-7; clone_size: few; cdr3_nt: TGTGCCAGCAGTGTCCACGCGGGGTACTACGAGCAGTACTTC; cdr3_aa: CASSVHAGYYEQYF
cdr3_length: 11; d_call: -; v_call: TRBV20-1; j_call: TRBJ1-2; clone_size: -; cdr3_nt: TGCAGTGCTAGACACAGGTACGGCTACACCTTC; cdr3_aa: CSARHRYGYTF
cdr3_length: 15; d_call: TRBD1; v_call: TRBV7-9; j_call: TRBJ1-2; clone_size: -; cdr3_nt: TGTGCCAGCAGCTCCAGACAGGGCCCTCGCTATGGCTACACCTTC; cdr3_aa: CASSSRQGPRYGYTF
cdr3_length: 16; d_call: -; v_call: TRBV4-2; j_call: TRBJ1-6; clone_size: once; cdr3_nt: TGTGCCAGCAGCACGGCGGGAATCGCCTATAATTCACCCCTCCACTTT; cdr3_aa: CASSTAGIAYNSPLHF
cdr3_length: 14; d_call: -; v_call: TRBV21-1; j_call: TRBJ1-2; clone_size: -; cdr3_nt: TGTGCCAGCAGCAAGAGCGGCAGAGCTATGGGCTACACCTTC; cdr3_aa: CASSKSGRAMGYTF
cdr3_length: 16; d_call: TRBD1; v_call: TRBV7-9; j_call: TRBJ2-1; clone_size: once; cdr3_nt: TGTGCCAGCAGCTTAGCGAGGACAGGGACATACAATGAGCAGTTCTTC; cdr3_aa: CASSLARTGTYNEQFF
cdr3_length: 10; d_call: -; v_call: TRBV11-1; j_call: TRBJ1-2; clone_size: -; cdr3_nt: TGTGCCAGCAGCTTAACAGGCTACACCTTC; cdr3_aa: CASSLTGYTF
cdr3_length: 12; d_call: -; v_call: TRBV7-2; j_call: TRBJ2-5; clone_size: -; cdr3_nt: TGTGCCAGCAGCCCACCGCGCCAGACCCAGTACTTC; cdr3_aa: CASSPPRQTQYF
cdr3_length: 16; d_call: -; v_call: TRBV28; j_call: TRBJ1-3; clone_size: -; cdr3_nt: TGTGCCAGCAGTGCAACTAGGGTGTTGGGAACAAACACCATATATTTT; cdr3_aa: CASSATRVLGTNTIYF
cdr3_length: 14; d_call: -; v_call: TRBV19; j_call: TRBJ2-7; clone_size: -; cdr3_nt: TGTGCCAGTAGTAAGTTCTCGCAGTCCTACGAGCAGTACTTC; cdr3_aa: CASSKFSQSYEQYF
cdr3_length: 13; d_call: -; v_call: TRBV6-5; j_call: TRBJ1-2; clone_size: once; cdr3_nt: TGTGCCAGCAGTTACTTCGAATCGAGTGGCTACACCTTC; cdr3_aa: CASSYFESSGYTF
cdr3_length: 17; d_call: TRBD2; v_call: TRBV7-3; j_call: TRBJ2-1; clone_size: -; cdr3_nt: TGTGCCAGCAGGCAAACGTCCGGGACTAGCGGCTACAATGAGCAGTTCTTC; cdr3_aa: CASRQTSGTSGYNEQFF
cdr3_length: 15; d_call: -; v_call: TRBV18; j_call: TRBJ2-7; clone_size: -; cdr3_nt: TGTGCCAGCTCACCACCGGGCAGCCTCTCCTACGAGCAGTACTTC; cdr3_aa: CASSPPGSLSYEQYF
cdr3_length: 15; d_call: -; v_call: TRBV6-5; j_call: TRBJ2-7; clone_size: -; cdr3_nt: TGTGCCAGCAACCCCCTTTTCGTGGGAGCCTACGAGCAGTACTTC; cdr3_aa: CASNPLFVGAYEQYF
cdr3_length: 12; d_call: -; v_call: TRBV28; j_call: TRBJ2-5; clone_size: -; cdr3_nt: TGTGCCAGCAGTACCCCAGTGGAGACCCAGTACTTC; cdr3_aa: CASSTPVETQYF
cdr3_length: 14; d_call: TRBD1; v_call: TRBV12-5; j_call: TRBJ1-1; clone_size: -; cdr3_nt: TGTGCTAGTCAGCGAGGGACAGGGGACACTGAAGCTTTCTTT; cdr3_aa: CASQRGTGDTEAFF
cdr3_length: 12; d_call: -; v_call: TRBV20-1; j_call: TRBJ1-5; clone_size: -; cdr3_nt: TGCAGTGCTAGTGGGCCCAATCAGCCCCAGCATTTT; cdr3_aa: CSASGPNQPQHF